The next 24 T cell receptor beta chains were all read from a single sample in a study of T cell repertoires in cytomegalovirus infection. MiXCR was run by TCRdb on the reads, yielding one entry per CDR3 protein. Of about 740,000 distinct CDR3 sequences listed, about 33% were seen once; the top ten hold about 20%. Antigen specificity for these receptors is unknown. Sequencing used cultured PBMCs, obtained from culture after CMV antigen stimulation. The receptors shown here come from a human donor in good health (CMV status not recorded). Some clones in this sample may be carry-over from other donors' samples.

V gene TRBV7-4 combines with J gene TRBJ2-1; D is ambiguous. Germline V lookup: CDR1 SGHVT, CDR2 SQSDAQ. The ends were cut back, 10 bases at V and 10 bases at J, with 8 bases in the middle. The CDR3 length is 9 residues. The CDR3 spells CAKSQEQFF. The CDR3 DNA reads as TGTGCCAAGTCGCAAGAGCAGTTCTTC.

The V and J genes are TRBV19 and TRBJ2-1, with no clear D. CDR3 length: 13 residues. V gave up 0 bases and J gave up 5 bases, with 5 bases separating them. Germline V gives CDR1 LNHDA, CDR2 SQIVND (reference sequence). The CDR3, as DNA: TGTGCCAGTAGTATAGATAAAGACAATGAGCAGTTCTTC. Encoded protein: CASSIDKDNEQFF.

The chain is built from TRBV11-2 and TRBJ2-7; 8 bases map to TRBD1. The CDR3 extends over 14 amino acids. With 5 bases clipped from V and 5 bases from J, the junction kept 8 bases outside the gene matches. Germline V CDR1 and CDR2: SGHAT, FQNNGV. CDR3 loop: CASSRDRRGNEQYF. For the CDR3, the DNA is TGTGCCAGCAGCCGGGACAGGCGAGGAAACGAGCAGTACTTC.

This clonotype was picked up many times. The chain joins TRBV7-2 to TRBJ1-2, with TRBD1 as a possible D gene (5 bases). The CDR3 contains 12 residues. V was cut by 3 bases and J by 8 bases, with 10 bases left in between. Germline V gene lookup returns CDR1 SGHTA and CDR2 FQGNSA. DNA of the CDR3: TGTGCCAGCAGCTTGGGAGGGGAAGGCTACACCTTC. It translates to CASSLGGEGYTF. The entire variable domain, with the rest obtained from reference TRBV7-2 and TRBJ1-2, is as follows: GAGVSQSPSNKVTEKGKDVELRCDPISGHTALYWYRQSLGQGLEFLIYFQGNSAPDKSGLPSDRFSAERTGGSVSTLTIQRTQQEDSAVYLCASSLGGEGYTFGSGTRLTVV.

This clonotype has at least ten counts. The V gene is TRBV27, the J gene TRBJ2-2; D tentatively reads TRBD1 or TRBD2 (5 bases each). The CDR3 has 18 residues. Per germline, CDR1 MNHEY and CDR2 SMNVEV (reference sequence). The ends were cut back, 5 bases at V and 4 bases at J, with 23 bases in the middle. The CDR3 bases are TGTGCCAGCAGTGCCTTCCGGGGCTCATGGGTCCTCACCGGGGAGCTGTTTTTT. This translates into CASSAFRGSWVLTGELFF.

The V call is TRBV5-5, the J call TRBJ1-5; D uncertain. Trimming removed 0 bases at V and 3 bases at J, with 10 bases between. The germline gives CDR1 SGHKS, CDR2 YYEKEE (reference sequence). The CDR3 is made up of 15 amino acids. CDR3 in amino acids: CASSLVEGINQPQHF. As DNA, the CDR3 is TGTGCCAGCAGCTTGGTGGAAGGAATCAATCAGCCCCAGCATTTT.

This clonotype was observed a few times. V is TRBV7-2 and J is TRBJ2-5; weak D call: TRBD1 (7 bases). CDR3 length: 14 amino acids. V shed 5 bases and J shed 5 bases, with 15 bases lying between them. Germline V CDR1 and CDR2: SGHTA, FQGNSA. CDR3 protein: CASSQSTGRETQYF. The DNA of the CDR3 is TGTGCCAGCAGCCAATCGACAGGGAGGGAGACCCAGTACTTC.

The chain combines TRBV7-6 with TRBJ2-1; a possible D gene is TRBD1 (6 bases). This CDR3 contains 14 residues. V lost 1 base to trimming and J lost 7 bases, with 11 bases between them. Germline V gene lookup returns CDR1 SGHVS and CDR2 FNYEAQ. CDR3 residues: CASSLGQGLNEQFF. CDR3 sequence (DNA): TGTGCCAGCAGCTTAGGGCAGGGGCTGAATGAGCAGTTCTTC. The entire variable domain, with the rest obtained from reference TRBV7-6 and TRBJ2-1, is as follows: GAGVSQSPRYKVTKRGQDVALRCDPISGHVSLYWYRQALGQGPEFLTYFNYEAQQDKSGLPNDRFSAERPEGSISTLTIQRTEQRDSAMYRCASSLGQGLNEQFFGPGTRLTVL.

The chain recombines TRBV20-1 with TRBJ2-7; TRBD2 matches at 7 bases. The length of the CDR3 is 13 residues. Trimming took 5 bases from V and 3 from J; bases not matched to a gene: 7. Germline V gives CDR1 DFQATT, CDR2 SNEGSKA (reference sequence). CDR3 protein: CSAQVREVYEQYF. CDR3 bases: TGCAGTGCTCAGGTACGGGAGGTCTACGAGCAGTACTTC.

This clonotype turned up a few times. The CDR3 coding sequence is TGTGCCAGCAGTTTTGGGGTGGCGGAAGAGACCCAGTACTTC. Residues: CASSFGVAEETQYF. The chain employs TRBV6-5 and TRBJ2-5, with unresolved D. The CDR3 consists of 14 residues. Germline values: CDR1 MNHEY, CDR2 SVGAGI. Trimming left V 4 bases short and J 3 bases short, with 12 bases between.

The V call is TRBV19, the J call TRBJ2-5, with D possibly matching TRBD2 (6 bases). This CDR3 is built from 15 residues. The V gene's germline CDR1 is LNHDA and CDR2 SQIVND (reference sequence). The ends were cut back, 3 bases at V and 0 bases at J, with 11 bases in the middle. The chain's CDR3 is CASSMVRRDQETQYF. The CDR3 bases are TGTGCCAGTAGTATGGTCCGGAGGGACCAAGAGACCCAGTACTTC.

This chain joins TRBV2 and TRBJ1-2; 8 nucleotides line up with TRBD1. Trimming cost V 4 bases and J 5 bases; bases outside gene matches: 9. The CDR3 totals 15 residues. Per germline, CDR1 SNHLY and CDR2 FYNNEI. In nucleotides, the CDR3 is TGTGCCAGCAGTGTGGGACAGGAGAGGTCTTATGGCTACACCTTC. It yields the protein CASSVGQERSYGYTF.

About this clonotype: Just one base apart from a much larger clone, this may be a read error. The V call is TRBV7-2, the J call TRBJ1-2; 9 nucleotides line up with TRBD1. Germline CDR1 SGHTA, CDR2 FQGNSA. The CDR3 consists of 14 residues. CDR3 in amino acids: CAGSLVLTGGGYTF. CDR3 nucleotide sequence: TGTGCCGGCAGCCTAGTACTAACAGGGGGCGGCTACACCTTC.

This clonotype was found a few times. The CDR3 nucleotides are TGTGCCAGCAGTGCCCAGGGGCTGGGGAAAGAGACCCAGTACTTC. Translating it yields CASSAQGLGKETQYF. The chain combines TRBV6-5 with TRBJ2-5; TRBD1 is a possible D gene (6 bases). Trimming pared 5 bases from V and 3 bases from J, leaving 16 bases between. Germline V gene sequence: CDR1 MNHEY, CDR2 SVGAGI. The CDR3 is made up of 15 amino acids.

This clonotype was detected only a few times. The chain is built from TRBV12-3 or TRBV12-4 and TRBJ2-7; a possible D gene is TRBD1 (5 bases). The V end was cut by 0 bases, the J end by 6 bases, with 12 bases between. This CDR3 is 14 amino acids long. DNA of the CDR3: TGTGCCAGCAGTTTAGCCGGTAGGGGCTTCGAGCAGTACTTC. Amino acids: CASSLAGRGFEQYF.

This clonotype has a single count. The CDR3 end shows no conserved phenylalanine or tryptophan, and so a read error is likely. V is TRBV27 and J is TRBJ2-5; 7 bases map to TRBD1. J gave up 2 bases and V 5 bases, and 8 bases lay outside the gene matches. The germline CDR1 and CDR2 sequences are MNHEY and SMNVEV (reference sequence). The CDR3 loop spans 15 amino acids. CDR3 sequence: CASSVTGFGQETQYL. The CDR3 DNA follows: TGTGCCAGCAGTGTGACAGGGTTTGGTCAAGAGACCCAGTACCTC.

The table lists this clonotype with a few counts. CDR3 region: CASSQSGSGYGYTF. CDR3 DNA sequence: TGTGCCAGCAGCCAAAGTGGGAGTGGTTATGGCTACACCTTC. This rearrangement joins TRBV3-1 to TRBJ1-2; D call uncertain. CDR3 size: 14 residues. Germline lookup yields CDR1 LGHDT and CDR2 YNNKEL (reference sequence). Trimming took off 2 bases at V and 5 bases at J, with 12 bases between the two ends.

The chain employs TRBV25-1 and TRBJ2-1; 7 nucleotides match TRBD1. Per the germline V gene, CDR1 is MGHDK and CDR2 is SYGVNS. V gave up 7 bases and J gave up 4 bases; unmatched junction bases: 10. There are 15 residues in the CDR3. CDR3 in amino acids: CASIPGQSSYNEQFF. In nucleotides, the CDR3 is TGTGCCAGCATCCCGGGACAGAGCTCATACAATGAGCAGTTCTTC.

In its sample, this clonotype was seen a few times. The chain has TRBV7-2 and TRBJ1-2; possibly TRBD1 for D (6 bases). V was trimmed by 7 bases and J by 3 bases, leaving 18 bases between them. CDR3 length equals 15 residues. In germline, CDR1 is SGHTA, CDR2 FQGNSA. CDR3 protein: CASTLGAGRDYGYTF. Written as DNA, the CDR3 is TGTGCCAGCACCCTGGGGGCAGGAAGAGACTATGGCTACACCTTC.

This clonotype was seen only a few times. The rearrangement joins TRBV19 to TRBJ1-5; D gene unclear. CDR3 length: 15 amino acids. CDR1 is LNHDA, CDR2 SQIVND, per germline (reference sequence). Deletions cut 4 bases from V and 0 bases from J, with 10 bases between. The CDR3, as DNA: TGTGCCAGTAGTACTCAAGACGGTAGCAATCAGCCCCAGCATTTT. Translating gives CASSTQDGSNQPQHF.

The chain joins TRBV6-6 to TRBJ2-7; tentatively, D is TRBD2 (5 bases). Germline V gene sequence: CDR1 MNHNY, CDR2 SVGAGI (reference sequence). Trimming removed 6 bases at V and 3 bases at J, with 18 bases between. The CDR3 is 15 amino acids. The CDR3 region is CASRSPWGSGYEQYF. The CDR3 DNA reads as TGTGCCAGCAGGAGCCCCTGGGGAAGCGGCTACGAGCAGTACTTC.

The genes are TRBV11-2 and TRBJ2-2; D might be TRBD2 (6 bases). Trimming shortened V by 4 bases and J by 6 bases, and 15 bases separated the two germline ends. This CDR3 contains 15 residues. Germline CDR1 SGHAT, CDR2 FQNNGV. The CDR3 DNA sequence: TGTGCCAGCAGCTACGGGACTTCCTGGGCCGGGGAGCTGTTTTTT. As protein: CASSYGTSWAGELFF. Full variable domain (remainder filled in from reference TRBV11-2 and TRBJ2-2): EAGVAQSPRYKIIEKRQSVAFWCNPISGHATLYWYQQILGQGPKLLIQFQNNGVVDDSQLPKDRFSAERLKGVDSTLKIQPAKLEDSAVYLCASSYGTSWAGELFFGEGSRLTVL.

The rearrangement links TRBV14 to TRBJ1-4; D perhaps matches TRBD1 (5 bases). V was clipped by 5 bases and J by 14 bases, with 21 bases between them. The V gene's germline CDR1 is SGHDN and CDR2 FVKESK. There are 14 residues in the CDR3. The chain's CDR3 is CASSKIPTGGHLFF. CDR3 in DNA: TGTGCCAGCAGCAAAATCCCAACCGGAGGACACCTGTTTTTT.

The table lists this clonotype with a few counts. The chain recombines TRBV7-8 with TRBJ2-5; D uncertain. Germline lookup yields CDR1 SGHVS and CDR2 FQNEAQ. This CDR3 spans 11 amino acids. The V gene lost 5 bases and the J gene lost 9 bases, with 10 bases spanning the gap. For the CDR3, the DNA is TGTGCCAGCAGCCCCTCGGTTTCCCAGTACTTC. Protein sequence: CASSPSVSQYF.